This entry describes one TCR beta chain. What it recognizes is unknown. The data stem from a study of OX40 agonist ivuxolimab in advanced cancers. The wider study: The diagnoses of dose-escalation patients were hepatocellular carcinoma, melanoma, renal cell or head and neck cancer. Participants averaged 60 years of age (range about 23 to 80) and were roughly 83% male. Points from the study as a whole: The study did not work out the antigen specificity of the expanded peripheral T cells. There was clonal expansion of CD4+ and CD8+ blood T cells by week 6 at 0.1 to 3.0 mg/kg.

This CDR3 has 16 amino acids. The germline CDR1 and CDR2 sequences are MNHNS and SASEGT. V lost 1 base and J 0 bases, leaving 10 bases between the germline ends. The data were produced by immunoSEQ multiplex PCR, yet TCRdb's version contains in-frame clones alone and is incomplete. Of 70,000 to 95,000 clones detected, around 91% appear once; the ten largest clones hold about 0.35%. This chain links TRBV6-1 with TRBJ1-5, with D uncertain. The specimen comprised CD4+ or CD8+ T cells sorted from blood, sampled in a trial of the OX40 agonist ivuxolimab. This TCR was recovered from an adult with an advanced solid tumor such as melanoma, head and neck, liver or kidney cancer. CDR3 nucleotides: TGTGCCAGCAGTGAAGGTCGGGATTATAGCAATCAGCCCCAGCATTTT. Its protein is CASSEGRDYSNQPQHF.